The T cell receptor (beta chain) under discussion was sequenced for a study of blood T cells in healthy people across ages. Trimming took 2 bases from V and 8 from J, leaving 15 bases between them. CDR1 and CDR2 (germline): MNHEY, SMNVEV (reference sequence). The CDR3 spans 14 residues. In its sample, this clonotype was seen a few times. Antigen specificity is unknown. It was with a sample-barcoded 5' primer and a J-beta primer mix that a second PCR of about 6 to 11 cycles was run. TCRdb passed the 5' RACE reads through MiXCR, listing each CDR3 protein once. The profile shows over 500,000 distinct CDR3 sequences, roughly a quarter of them singletons. Study-wide points: Aged donors had fewer naive CD4+ cells and lower diversity than long-lived donors.

The same sample was also studied in work on T cells of mothers and their children. That work contributes: Related mother-child pairs shared marginally more repertoire than unrelated pairs, though not significantly.

This receptor was taken from a boy younger than 10 in good health. V and J are TRBV27 and TRBJ1-2; D not certain. The sample comprised blood. Here the CDR3 reads CASSLTAPSGGYTF. DNA of the CDR3: TGTGCCAGCAGTTTAACAGCACCTTCGGGCGGCTACACCTTC.